This is a list of T cell receptor beta chains from one sample in a study of beta chain features in type 1 diabetes. Here immunoSEQ multiplex PCR was the method, and the copy in TCRdb shows in-frame clones only, minus some. The sample includes 900,000 or so clones, around a sixth seen only once; the top ten take 0.02% to 0.025%. The sample comprised naive CD4+ T cells from blood. All receptors come from a woman aged 18-35 years in good health. Both conserved end residues are part of each CDR3. Fields, in order: J gene, clone size, V gene, D gene, CDR3 protein, CDR3 DNA. The D gene is left open where the match is weak. Clone sizes are given selectively: once, few, many, or a class where the clone is expanded.

j_gene: TRBJ2-7
abundance: NA
v_gene: TRBV18
d_gene: NA
CDR3aa: CASSGNSGHSSYEQYF
CDR3nt: TGTGCCAGCTCAGGAAACTCGGGACACAGCTCCTACGAGCAGTACTTC

j_gene: TRBJ2-7
abundance: few
v_gene: TRBV19
d_gene: TRBD1
CDR3aa: CASSLLRDRAYEQYF
CDR3nt: TGTGCCAGTAGTCTCCTGCGGGACAGGGCCTACGAGCAGTACTTC

j_gene: TRBJ1-1
abundance: NA
v_gene: TRBV19
d_gene: NA
CDR3aa: CASSTPPRAPWTEAFF
CDR3nt: TGTGCCAGTAGTACCCCACCCCGAGCGCCCTGGACTGAAGCTTTCTTT

j_gene: TRBJ2-3
abundance: NA
v_gene: TRBV27
d_gene: NA
CDR3aa: CASSPDATDTQYF
CDR3nt: TGTGCCAGCAGCCCCGACGCAACAGATACGCAGTATTTT

j_gene: TRBJ2-3
abundance: NA
v_gene: TRBV5-1
d_gene: TRBD2
CDR3aa: CASSEGLAPSTDTQYF
CDR3nt: TGCGCCAGCAGCGAGGGACTAGCCCCGAGCACAGATACGCAGTATTTT

j_gene: TRBJ2-5
abundance: few
v_gene: TRBV20-1
d_gene: NA
CDR3aa: CSAGGETQYF
CDR3nt: TGCAGTGCTGGGGGCGAGACCCAGTACTTC

j_gene: TRBJ2-4
abundance: NA
v_gene: TRBV23-1
d_gene: TRBD1
CDR3aa: CASSSQGASAKNIQYF
CDR3nt: TGCGCCAGCAGTTCACAGGGGGCGTCAGCCAAAAACATTCAGTACTTC

j_gene: TRBJ2-5
abundance: few
v_gene: TRBV20-1
d_gene: NA
CDR3aa: CSARGGETQYF
CDR3nt: TGCAGTGCTAGAGGGGGGGAGACCCAGTACTTC

j_gene: TRBJ2-7
abundance: NA
v_gene: TRBV4-3
d_gene: TRBD1
CDR3aa: CASSQDARQGEQYF
CDR3nt: TGCGCCAGCAGCCAAGATGCCCGACAGGGAGAGCAGTACTTC

j_gene: TRBJ2-1
abundance: NA
v_gene: TRBV7-9
d_gene: TRBD2
CDR3aa: CASSSLAGGLNEQFF
CDR3nt: TGTGCCAGCAGTTCTTTAGCGGGAGGTCTCAATGAGCAGTTCTTC

j_gene: TRBJ2-3
abundance: NA
v_gene: TRBV4-2
d_gene: TRBD1
CDR3aa: CASSQGQDRATDTQYF
CDR3nt: TGTGCCAGCAGCCAAGGACAAGACAGGGCAACAGATACGCAGTATTTT

j_gene: TRBJ2-5
abundance: many
v_gene: TRBV21-1
d_gene: NA
CDR3aa: CASSQGTAGDRETQYF
CDR3nt: TGTGCCAGCAGCCAAGGAACAGCGGGGGACCGGGAGACCCAGTACTTC

j_gene: TRBJ2-3
abundance: NA
v_gene: TRBV7-8
d_gene: NA
CDR3aa: CASSLDVVRTLYF
CDR3nt: TGTGCCAGCAGCTTAGATGTCGTGCGGACATTGTATTTT

j_gene: TRBJ2-7
abundance: NA
v_gene: TRBV18
d_gene: NA
CDR3aa: CASSPGLNSYEQYF
CDR3nt: TGTGCCAGCTCACCCGGACTGAACTCCTACGAGCAGTACTTC

j_gene: TRBJ2-4
abundance: once
v_gene: TRBV5-8
d_gene: TRBD2
CDR3aa: CASTKGGLAGENIQYF
CDR3nt: TGTGCCAGCACGAAAGGGGGGCTAGCGGGAGAAAACATTCAGTACTTC

j_gene: TRBJ2-1
abundance: few
v_gene: TRBV7-9
d_gene: TRBD2
CDR3aa: CASSPPGLAALDEQFF
CDR3nt: TGTGCCAGCAGCCCCCCGGGACTAGCGGCGCTTGACGAGCAGTTCTTC

j_gene: TRBJ1-4
abundance: few
v_gene: TRBV4-2
d_gene: NA
CDR3aa: CASSIKWEHNEKLFF
CDR3nt: TGTGCCAGCAGCATAAAGTGGGAACATAATGAAAAACTGTTTTTT

j_gene: TRBJ2-3
abundance: NA
v_gene: TRBV7-8
d_gene: NA
CDR3aa: CASSLFGTDTQYF
CDR3nt: TGTGCCAGCAGCTTATTTGGCACAGATACGCAGTATTTT

j_gene: TRBJ2-7
abundance: NA
v_gene: TRBV7-9
d_gene: TRBD2
CDR3aa: CASSSPPRAGGLGEQYF
CDR3nt: TGTGCCAGCAGCTCCCCCCCCCGAGCGGGAGGGCTGGGCGAGCAGTACTTC

j_gene: TRBJ2-1
abundance: NA
v_gene: TRBV5-1
d_gene: NA
CDR3aa: CASSRTLVNEQFF
CDR3nt: TGCGCCAGCAGCCGGACTCTCGTCAATGAGCAGTTCTTC

j_gene: TRBJ2-3
abundance: NA
v_gene: TRBV6-5
d_gene: NA
CDR3aa: CASSPDWDQDTQYF
CDR3nt: TGTGCCAGCAGTCCCGACTGGGATCAAGATACGCAGTATTTT

j_gene: TRBJ1-5
abundance: few
v_gene: TRBV4-2
d_gene: NA
CDR3aa: CASSQESTVYSNQPQHF
CDR3nt: TGTGCCAGCAGCCAAGAGTCCACAGTTTATAGCAATCAGCCCCAGCATTTT

j_gene: TRBJ2-5
abundance: few
v_gene: TRBV15
d_gene: NA
CDR3aa: CAPTRGRETQYF
CDR3nt: TGTGCCCCAACCCGAGGTAGAGAGACCCAGTACTTC

j_gene: TRBJ2-3
abundance: NA
v_gene: TRBV18
d_gene: NA
CDR3aa: CASSPSSVAGEVADTQYF
CDR3nt: TGTGCCAGCTCACCATCGTCCGTAGCCGGAGAGGTGGCAGATACGCAGTATTTT

j_gene: TRBJ1-2
abundance: few
v_gene: TRBV28
d_gene: NA
CDR3aa: CASSPYPTIANYGYTF
CDR3nt: TGTGCCAGCAGTCCCTACCCGACAATTGCTAACTATGGCTACACCTTC

j_gene: TRBJ1-1
abundance: NA
v_gene: TRBV19
d_gene: TRBD1
CDR3aa: CASSIRGGGTEAFF
CDR3nt: TGTGCCAGTAGTATTCGAGGGGGCGGAACTGAAGCTTTCTTT

j_gene: TRBJ2-1
abundance: few
v_gene: TRBV7-2
d_gene: NA
CDR3aa: CASSLATEGGEQFF
CDR3nt: TGTGCCAGCAGCTTAGCCACGGAGGGGGGAGAGCAGTTCTTC

j_gene: TRBJ1-1
abundance: few
v_gene: TRBV5-1
d_gene: NA
CDR3aa: CASSGGEPNTEAFF
CDR3nt: TGCGCCAGCAGCGGCGGGGAGCCGAACACTGAAGCTTTCTTT

j_gene: TRBJ1-3
abundance: few
v_gene: TRBV15
d_gene: NA
CDR3aa: CATSREFPPGNTIYF
CDR3nt: TGTGCCACCAGCAGAGAATTCCCCCCTGGAAACACCATATATTTT

j_gene: TRBJ1-2
abundance: NA
v_gene: TRBV28
d_gene: TRBD1
CDR3aa: CASNGQGRLYGYTF
CDR3nt: TGTGCCAGCAACGGACAGGGGCGTCTTTATGGCTACACCTTC

j_gene: TRBJ2-7
abundance: few
v_gene: TRBV9
d_gene: NA
CDR3aa: CASSVLGTGEQYF
CDR3nt: TGTGCCAGCAGCGTATTGGGTACGGGCGAGCAGTACTTC

j_gene: TRBJ2-7
abundance: NA
v_gene: TRBV19
d_gene: TRBD1
CDR3aa: CASSPTGTGVYEQYF
CDR3nt: TGTGCCAGTAGTCCAACCGGGACAGGGGTCTACGAGCAGTACTTC

j_gene: TRBJ1-1
abundance: NA
v_gene: TRBV6-5
d_gene: NA
CDR3aa: CASSYSGRNTEAFF
CDR3nt: TGTGCCAGCAGTTACTCGGGACGGAACACTGAAGCTTTCTTT

j_gene: TRBJ2-1
abundance: few
v_gene: TRBV28
d_gene: TRBD2
CDR3aa: CASSRAGGPYNEQFF
CDR3nt: TGTGCCAGCAGTAGAGCGGGAGGACCTTACAATGAGCAGTTCTTC

j_gene: TRBJ2-3
abundance: few
v_gene: TRBV7-9
d_gene: NA
CDR3aa: CASSLTSKDTQYF
CDR3nt: TGTGCCAGCAGCTTAACATCGAAAGATACGCAGTATTTT

j_gene: TRBJ1-1
abundance: NA
v_gene: TRBV18
d_gene: NA
CDR3aa: CASSGGGYTEAFF
CDR3nt: TGTGCCAGCTCCGGGGGGGGGTACACTGAAGCTTTCTTT

j_gene: TRBJ2-3
abundance: NA
v_gene: TRBV25-1
d_gene: NA
CDR3aa: CASSERGSTDTQYF
CDR3nt: TGTGCCAGCAGTGAACGGGGCAGCACAGATACGCAGTATTTT

j_gene: TRBJ2-3
abundance: NA
v_gene: TRBV27
d_gene: TRBD2
CDR3aa: CASAPGLAETDTQYF
CDR3nt: TGTGCCAGTGCTCCGGGACTAGCTGAAACAGATACGCAGTATTTT

j_gene: TRBJ2-7
abundance: NA
v_gene: TRBV4-2
d_gene: NA
CDR3aa: CASSQDRVGDASYEQYF
CDR3nt: TGTGCCAGCAGCCAAGATCGGGTTGGGGACGCATCCTACGAGCAGTACTTC

j_gene: TRBJ1-2
abundance: NA
v_gene: TRBV7-9
d_gene: NA
CDR3aa: CASSPNLVIYGYTF
CDR3nt: TGTGCCAGCAGCCCCAACTTGGTCATCTATGGCTACACCTTC

j_gene: TRBJ2-7
abundance: few
v_gene: TRBV28
d_gene: NA
CDR3aa: CASSLSGVSHYEQYF
CDR3nt: TGTGCCAGCAGTTTATCCGGTGTGAGCCACTACGAGCAGTACTTC

j_gene: TRBJ1-2
abundance: few
v_gene: TRBV19
d_gene: NA
CDR3aa: CASSTTGPANYGYTF
CDR3nt: TGTGCCAGTAGTACGACGGGCCCAGCTAACTATGGCTACACCTTC

j_gene: TRBJ2-5
abundance: few
v_gene: TRBV7-9
d_gene: NA
CDR3aa: CASSLGGTGSYQETQYF
CDR3nt: TGTGCCAGCAGCTTAGGAGGGACCGGGTCGTACCAAGAGACCCAGTACTTC

j_gene: TRBJ2-1
abundance: NA
v_gene: TRBV15
d_gene: NA
CDR3aa: CATSRDSYEQFF
CDR3nt: TGTGCCACCAGCAGAGATAGCTATGAGCAGTTCTTC